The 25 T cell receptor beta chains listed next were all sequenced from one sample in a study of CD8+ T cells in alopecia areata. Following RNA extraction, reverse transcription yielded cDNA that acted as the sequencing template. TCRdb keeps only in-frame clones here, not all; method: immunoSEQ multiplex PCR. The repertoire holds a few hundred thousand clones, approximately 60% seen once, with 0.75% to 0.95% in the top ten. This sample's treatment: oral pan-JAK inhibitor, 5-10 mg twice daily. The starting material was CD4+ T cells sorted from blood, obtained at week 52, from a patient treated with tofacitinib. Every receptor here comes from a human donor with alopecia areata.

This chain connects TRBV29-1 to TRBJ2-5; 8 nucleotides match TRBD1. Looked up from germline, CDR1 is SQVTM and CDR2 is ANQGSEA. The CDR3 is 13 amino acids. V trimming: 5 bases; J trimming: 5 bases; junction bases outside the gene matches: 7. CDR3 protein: CSVRTGMGETQYF. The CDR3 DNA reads TGCAGCGTTCGGACAGGGATGGGGGAGACCCAGTACTTC.

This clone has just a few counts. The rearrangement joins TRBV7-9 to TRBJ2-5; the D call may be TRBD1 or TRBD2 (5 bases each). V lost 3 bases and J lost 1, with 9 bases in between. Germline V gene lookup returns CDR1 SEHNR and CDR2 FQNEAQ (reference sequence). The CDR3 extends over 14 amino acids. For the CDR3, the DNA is TGTGCCAGCAGCTTTCCGGGACGCCAAGAGACCCAGTACTTC. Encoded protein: CASSFPGRQETQYF.

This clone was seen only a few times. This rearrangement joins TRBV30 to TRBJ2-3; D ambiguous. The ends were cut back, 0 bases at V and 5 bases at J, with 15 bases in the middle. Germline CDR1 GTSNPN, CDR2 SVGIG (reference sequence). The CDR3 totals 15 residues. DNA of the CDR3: TGTGCCTGGAGTGTAGGACGGAGCAAGGAAGATACGCAGTATTTT. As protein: CAWSVGRSKEDTQYF.

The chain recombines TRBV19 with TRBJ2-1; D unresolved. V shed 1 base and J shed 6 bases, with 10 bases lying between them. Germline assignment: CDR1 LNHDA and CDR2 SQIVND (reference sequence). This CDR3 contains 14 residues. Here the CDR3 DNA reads TGTGCCAGTAGTATAGGGAGACACGGCAATGAGCAGTTCTTC. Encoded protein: CASSIGRHGNEQFF.

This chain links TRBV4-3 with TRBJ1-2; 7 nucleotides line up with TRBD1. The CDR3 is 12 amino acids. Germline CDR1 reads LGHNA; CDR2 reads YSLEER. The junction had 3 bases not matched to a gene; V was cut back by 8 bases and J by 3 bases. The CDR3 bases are TGCGCCAGCCAGGGGGTCGACTATGGCTACACCTTC. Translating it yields CASQGVDYGYTF.

The CDR3, as DNA: TGTGCCAGCAGCCTAACCCCAGGGCGGGCCGGGGAGCTGTTTTTT. Amino acid sequence: CASSLTPGRAGELFF. The chain has TRBV14 and TRBJ2-2; D assignment may be TRBD1 or TRBD2 (5 bases each). V shed 4 bases and J shed 6 bases, with 15 bases lying between them. Germline lookup yields CDR1 SGHDN and CDR2 FVKESK. This CDR3 comprises 15 residues.

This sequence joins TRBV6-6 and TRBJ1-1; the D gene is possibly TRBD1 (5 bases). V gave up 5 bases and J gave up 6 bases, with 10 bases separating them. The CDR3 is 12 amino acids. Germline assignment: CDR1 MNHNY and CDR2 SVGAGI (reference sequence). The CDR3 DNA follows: TGTGCCAGCAGTGGGGGGGAGGCTGAAGCTTTCTTT. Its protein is CASSGGEAEAFF.

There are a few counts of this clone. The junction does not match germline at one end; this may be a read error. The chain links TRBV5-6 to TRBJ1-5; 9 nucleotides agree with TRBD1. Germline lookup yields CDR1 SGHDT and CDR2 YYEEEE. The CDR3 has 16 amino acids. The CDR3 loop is CASSSGQGLSDQPQHF. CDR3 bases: TGTGCCAGCAGCTCGGGACAGGGCCTTAGCGATCAGCCCCAGCATTTT.

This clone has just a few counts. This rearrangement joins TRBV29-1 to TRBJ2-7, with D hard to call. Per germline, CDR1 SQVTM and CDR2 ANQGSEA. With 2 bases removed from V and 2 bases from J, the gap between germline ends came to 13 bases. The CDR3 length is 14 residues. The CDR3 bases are TGCAGCGTTGAAATGGGCCAGCATACCTACGAGCAGTACTTC. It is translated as CSVEMGQHTYEQYF.

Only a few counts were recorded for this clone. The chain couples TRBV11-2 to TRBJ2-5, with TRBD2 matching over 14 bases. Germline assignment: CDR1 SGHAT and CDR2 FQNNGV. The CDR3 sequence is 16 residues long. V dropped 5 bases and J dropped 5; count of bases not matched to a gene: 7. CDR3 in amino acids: CASSRGLAGGRETQYF. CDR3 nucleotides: TGTGCCAGCAGCCGAGGACTAGCGGGGGGCCGCGAGACCCAGTACTTC.

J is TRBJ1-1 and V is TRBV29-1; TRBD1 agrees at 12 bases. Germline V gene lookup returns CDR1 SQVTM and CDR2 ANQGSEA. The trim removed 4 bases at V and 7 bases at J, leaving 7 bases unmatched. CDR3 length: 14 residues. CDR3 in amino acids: CSVGGGTGGDEAFF. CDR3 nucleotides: TGCAGCGTTGGAGGAGGGACAGGGGGCGATGAAGCTTTCTTT. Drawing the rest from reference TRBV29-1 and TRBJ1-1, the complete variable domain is SAVISQKPSRDICQRGTSLTIQCQVDSQVTMMFWYRQQPGQSLTLIATANQGSEATYESGFVIDKFPISRPNLTFSTLTVSNMSPEDSSIYLCSVGGGTGGDEAFFGQGTRLTVV.

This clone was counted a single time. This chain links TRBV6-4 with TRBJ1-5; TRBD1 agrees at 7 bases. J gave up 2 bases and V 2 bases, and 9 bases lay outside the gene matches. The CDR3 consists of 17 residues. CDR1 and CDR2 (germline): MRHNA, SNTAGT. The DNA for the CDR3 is TGTGCCAGCAGTGACGAAGGGCAGGGGGGATGCAATCAGCCCCAGCATTTT. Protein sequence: CASSDEGQGGCNQPQHF.

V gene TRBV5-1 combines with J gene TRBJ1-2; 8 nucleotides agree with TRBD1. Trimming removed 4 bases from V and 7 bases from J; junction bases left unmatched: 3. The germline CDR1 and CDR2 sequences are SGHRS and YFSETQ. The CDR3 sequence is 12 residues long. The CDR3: CASSGRGPGYTF. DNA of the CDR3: TGCGCCAGCAGCGGCAGGGGGCCTGGCTACACCTTC.

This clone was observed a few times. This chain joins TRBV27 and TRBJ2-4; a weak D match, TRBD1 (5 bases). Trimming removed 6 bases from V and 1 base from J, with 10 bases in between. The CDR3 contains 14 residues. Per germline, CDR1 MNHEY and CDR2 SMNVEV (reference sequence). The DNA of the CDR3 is TGTGCCAGCAGGCCCAGGGTTGCCAAAAACATTCAGTACTTC. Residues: CASRPRVAKNIQYF.

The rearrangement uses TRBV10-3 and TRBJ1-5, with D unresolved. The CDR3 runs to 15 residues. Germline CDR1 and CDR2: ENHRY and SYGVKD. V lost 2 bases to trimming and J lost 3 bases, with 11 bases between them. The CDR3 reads CAISEMGMANQPQHF. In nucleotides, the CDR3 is TGTGCCATCAGTGAGATGGGGATGGCCAATCAGCCCCAGCATTTT.

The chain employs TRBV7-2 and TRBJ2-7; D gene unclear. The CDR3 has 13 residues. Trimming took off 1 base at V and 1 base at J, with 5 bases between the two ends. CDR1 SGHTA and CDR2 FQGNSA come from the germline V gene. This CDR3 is CASSLEQSYEQYF. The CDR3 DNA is TGTGCCAGCAGCTTAGAACAATCCTACGAGCAGTACTTC.

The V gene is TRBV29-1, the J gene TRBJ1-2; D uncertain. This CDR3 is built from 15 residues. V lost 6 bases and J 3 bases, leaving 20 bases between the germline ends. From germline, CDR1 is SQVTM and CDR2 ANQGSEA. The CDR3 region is CSVDLKGSGDYGYTF. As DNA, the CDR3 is TGCAGCGTCGACTTAAAAGGGAGTGGGGACTATGGCTACACCTTC.

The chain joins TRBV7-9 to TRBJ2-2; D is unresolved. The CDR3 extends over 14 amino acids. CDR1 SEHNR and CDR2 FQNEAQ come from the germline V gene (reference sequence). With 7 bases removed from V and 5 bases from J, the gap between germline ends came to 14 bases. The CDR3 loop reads CASNLELRTGELFF. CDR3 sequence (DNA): TGTGCCAGCAATCTGGAGTTGAGAACCGGGGAGCTGTTTTTT.

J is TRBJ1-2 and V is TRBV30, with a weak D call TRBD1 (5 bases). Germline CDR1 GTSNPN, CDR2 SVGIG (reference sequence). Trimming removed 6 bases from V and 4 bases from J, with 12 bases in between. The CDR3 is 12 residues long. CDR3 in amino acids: CACPRDLYGYTF. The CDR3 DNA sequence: TGTGCCTGCCCTAGGGACCTCTATGGCTACACCTTC.

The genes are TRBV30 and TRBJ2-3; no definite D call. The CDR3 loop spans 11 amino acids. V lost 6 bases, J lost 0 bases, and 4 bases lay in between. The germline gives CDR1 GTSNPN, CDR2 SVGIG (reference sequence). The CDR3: CACQSTDTQYF. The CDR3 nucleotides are TGTGCCTGCCAGAGCACAGATACGCAGTATTTT.

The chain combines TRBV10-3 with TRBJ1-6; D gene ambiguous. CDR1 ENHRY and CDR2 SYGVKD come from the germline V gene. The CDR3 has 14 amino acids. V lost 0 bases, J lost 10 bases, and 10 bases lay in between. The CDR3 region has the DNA TGTGCCATCAGTGAGTCGACACGAAGCTCACCCCTCCACTTT. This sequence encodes CAISESTRSSPLHF.

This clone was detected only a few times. Here the CDR3 reads CATSTFAGDEQYF. CDR3 bases: TGTGCCACCAGCACCTTCGCAGGGGACGAGCAGTACTTC. The chain recombines TRBV15 with TRBJ2-7; TRBD1 might be the D (6 bases). Trimming took 4 bases from V and 5 from J, leaving 12 bases between them. The V gene's germline CDR1 is LNHNV and CDR2 YYDKDF (reference sequence). The length of the CDR3 is 13 residues.

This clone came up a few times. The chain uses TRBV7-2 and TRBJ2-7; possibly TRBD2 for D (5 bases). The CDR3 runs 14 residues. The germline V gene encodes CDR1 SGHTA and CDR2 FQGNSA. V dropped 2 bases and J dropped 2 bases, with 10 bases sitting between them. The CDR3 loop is CASSLQPSTYEQYF. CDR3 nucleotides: TGTGCCAGCAGCTTACAACCTAGCACCTACGAGCAGTACTTC.

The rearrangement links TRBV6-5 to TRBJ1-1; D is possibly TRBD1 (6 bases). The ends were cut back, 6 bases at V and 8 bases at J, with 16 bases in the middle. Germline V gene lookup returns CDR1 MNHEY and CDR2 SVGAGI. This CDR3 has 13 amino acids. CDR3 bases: TGTGCCAGCAGCCTTAGGGGGGTAGCCGAAGCTTTCTTT. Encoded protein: CASSLRGVAEAFF.

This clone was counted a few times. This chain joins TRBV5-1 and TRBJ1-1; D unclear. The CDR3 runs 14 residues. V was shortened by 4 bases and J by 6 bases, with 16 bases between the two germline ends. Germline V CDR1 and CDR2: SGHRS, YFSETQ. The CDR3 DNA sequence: TGCGCCAGCAGCCCGGACGGGCGTTTTTCTGAAGCTTTCTTT. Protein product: CASSPDGRFSEAFF.